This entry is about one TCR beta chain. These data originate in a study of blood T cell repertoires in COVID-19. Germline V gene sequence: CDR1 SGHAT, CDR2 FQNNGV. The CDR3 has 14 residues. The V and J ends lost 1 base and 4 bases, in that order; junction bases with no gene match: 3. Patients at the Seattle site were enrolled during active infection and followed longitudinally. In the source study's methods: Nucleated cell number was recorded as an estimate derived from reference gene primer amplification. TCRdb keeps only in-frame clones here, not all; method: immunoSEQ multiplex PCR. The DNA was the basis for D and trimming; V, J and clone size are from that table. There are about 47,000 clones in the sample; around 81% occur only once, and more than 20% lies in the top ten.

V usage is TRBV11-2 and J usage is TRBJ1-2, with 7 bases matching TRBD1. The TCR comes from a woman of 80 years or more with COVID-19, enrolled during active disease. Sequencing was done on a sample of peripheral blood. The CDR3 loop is CASSLGGQTYGYTF. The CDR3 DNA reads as TGTGCCAGCAGCTTAGGGGGACAGACCTATGGCTACACCTTC.